Listed below are T cell receptor beta chains from one sample, sequenced in a study of blood T cell repertoires in COVID-19. The protocol was immunoSEQ multiplex PCR, while the TCRdb copy is restricted to in-frame clones and leaves out a portion. The sample yields about 140,000 clones, 88% seen once. The sequencing input was peripheral blood. The origin of the receptors is a human donor with COVID-19, enrolled during active disease. The donor label of this sample is uncertain. Both conserved end residues are trimmed from each CDR3.

cdr3_length: 16
v_call: TRBV2
cdr3_aa: ASRVPPGATSNTGELF

cdr3_length: 16
v_call: TRBV6-1
cdr3_aa: ASSEAHHRGRSVQPQH

cdr3_length: 8
v_call: TRBV2
cdr3_aa: ASRAFEQF

cdr3_length: 15
v_call: TRBV11-2
cdr3_aa: ASSHSLGDREDEKLF

cdr3_length: 12
v_call: TRBV5-1
cdr3_aa: ASKPGDRGNEQY

cdr3_length: 12
v_call: TRBV4-2
cdr3_aa: ASSQDWSKQPQH

cdr3_length: 11
v_call: TRBV19
cdr3_aa: ASSWTGVHGYT

cdr3_length: 12
v_call: TRBV6-5
cdr3_aa: ASRPGGPYNEQF

cdr3_length: 13
v_call: TRBV3-1/TRBV3-2
cdr3_aa: ASSLGEGLGSPLH

cdr3_length: 12
v_call: TRBV15
cdr3_aa: ATSRYRGSYEQY

cdr3_length: 11
v_call: TRBV10-3
cdr3_aa: AIKAGENYGYT